This passage covers 15 T cell receptor beta chains from one sample sequenced in a study of shared clonotypes between healthy human individuals. Generated by immunoSEQ multiplex PCR, the TCRdb table keeps only in-frame clones and is missing some. This sample has 550,000 to 800,000 clones; around 74% occur once, and the top ten carry around 1.6%. The sample taken for sequencing was memory CD4+ T cells sorted from blood. Subset denoted: CD45RA-negative fraction. The receptors were gathered from a woman in her 30s in good health.

J is TRBJ2-2 and V is TRBV28; 7 bases are shared with TRBD1. The CDR3 length is 16 residues. Germline CDR1 reads MDHEN; CDR2 reads SYDVKM. With 5 bases clipped from V and 6 bases from J, the junction kept 12 bases outside the gene matches. The chain's CDR3 is CASSPTGVAHPGELFF. The CDR3 DNA follows: TGTGCCAGCAGTCCAACAGGGGTCGCTCATCCCGGGGAGCTGTTTTTT.

The rearrangement joins TRBV14 to TRBJ2-7; TRBD2 agrees at 11 bases. This CDR3 is built from 15 residues. V was pared by 1 base and J by 3 bases, with 2 bases of the junction left unmatched. The germline CDR1 and CDR2 sequences are SGHDN and FVKESK. The CDR3 loop is CASSQALAGVYEQYF. In DNA, the CDR3 is TGTGCCAGCAGCCAAGCACTAGCGGGAGTCTACGAGCAGTACTTC.

The chain carries TRBV7-9 and TRBJ2-1; 12 nucleotides agree with TRBD1. Germline V gene lookup returns CDR1 SEHNR and CDR2 FQNEAQ (reference sequence). With 5 bases clipped from V and 0 bases from J, the junction kept 11 bases outside the gene matches. This CDR3 comprises 19 residues. CDR3 nucleotide sequence: TGTGCCAGCAGCCATATTCCCGGGACAGGGGGCAGCTCCTACAATGAGCAGTTCTTC. It is translated as CASSHIPGTGGSSYNEQFF.

This clone was recorded a few times. The genes are TRBV6-1 and TRBJ2-7; 7 bases align to TRBD1. The CDR3 is 13 residues long. Per the germline V gene, CDR1 is MNHNS and CDR2 is SASEGT. V lost 7 bases, J lost 4 bases, and 7 bases stayed unmatched. This CDR3 reads CASTGAGGYEQYF. CDR3 in DNA: TGTGCCAGCACCGGGGCAGGGGGATACGAGCAGTACTTC.

V usage is TRBV6-1 and J usage is TRBJ1-5, with a weak D call TRBD1 (6 bases). This CDR3 comprises 15 residues. The germline V gene has CDR1 MNHNS and CDR2 SASEGT. Trimming cost V 4 bases and J 6 bases, with 16 bases left between them. The CDR3 here is CASSGPDSLGQPQHF. The CDR3, as DNA: TGTGCCAGCAGTGGACCGGACAGTCTGGGTCAGCCCCAGCATTTT.

This clone occurred once. This sequence joins TRBV25-1 and TRBJ2-7, with 7 bases that match TRBD1. Germline assignment: CDR1 MGHDK and CDR2 SYGVNS. The CDR3 spans 15 residues. V was clipped by 5 bases and J by 3 bases; unmatched bases: 10. The CDR3 DNA reads TGTGCCAGCAGTCCTCACCGGGACAGCAGCTACGAGCAGTACTTC. This codes for CASSPHRDSSYEQYF.

The J gene is TRBJ1-1, the V gene TRBV12-5, with D hard to call. Trimming left V 5 bases short and J 0 bases short, with 7 bases between. Germline V gene lookup returns CDR1 LGHNT and CDR2 FRNRAP. The CDR3 spans 13 residues. CDR3 loop: CASGAGMNTEAFF. DNA for the CDR3: TGTGCTAGTGGTGCCGGGATGAACACTGAAGCTTTCTTT.

The gene calls are TRBV19 and TRBJ2-1, with unresolved D. This CDR3 comprises 14 residues. Trimming took off 8 bases at V and 0 bases at J, with 11 bases between the two ends. CDR1 is LNHDA, CDR2 SQIVND, per germline (reference sequence). The CDR3: CASATSLSYNEQFF. CDR3 nucleotide sequence: TGTGCCAGTGCCACTTCCCTCTCCTACAATGAGCAGTTCTTC.

The gene calls are TRBV6-1 and TRBJ2-7; no definite D call. CDR1 is MNHNS and CDR2 is SASEGT in the germline V gene. The CDR3 is 15 amino acids. The germline V and J ends were trimmed by 1 base and 2 bases, with 12 bases remaining between them. This CDR3 is CASSEGVDPTYEQYF. In DNA, the CDR3 is TGTGCCAGCAGTGAAGGAGTGGACCCGACCTACGAGCAGTACTTC.

The gene calls are TRBV6-5 and TRBJ1-4; perhaps TRBD1 as D (6 bases). Germline lookup yields CDR1 MNHEY and CDR2 SVGAGI. V lost 5 bases, J lost 6 bases, and 16 bases lay in between. The length of the CDR3 is 15 residues. CDR3: CASSRQWDNDEKLFF. The CDR3 DNA follows: TGTGCCAGCAGTCGCCAGTGGGACAACGATGAAAAACTGTTTTTT.

This chain joins TRBV6-5 and TRBJ2-7, with D possibly matching TRBD2 (5 bases). CDR1 and CDR2 (germline): MNHEY, SVGAGI. V was trimmed by 8 bases and J by 4 bases, leaving 9 bases between them. CDR3 length: 11 residues. CDR3 protein: CASGSGYEQYF. The CDR3 region has the DNA TGTGCCAGCGGGAGTGGTTACGAGCAGTACTTC.

The chain employs TRBV2 and TRBJ2-7, with D perhaps TRBD2 (5 bases). CDR1 and CDR2 from the germline V gene are SNHLY and FYNNEI. CDR3 length: 14 residues. V was pared by 1 base and J by 5 bases, with 12 bases between. The CDR3 nucleotides are TGTGCCAGCAGTGAAGGAGGGTCGGGGAACGAGCAGTACTTC. This sequence encodes CASSEGGSGNEQYF.

V gene TRBV28 combines with J gene TRBJ2-2, with a possible D match to TRBD2 (5 bases). Between the trimmed V and J ends, which lost 2 bases and 6 bases, there was a span of 13 bases. Germline CDR1 reads MDHEN; CDR2 reads SYDVKM. This CDR3 is built from 15 residues. The CDR3 loop is CASSLRVSGSGELFF. The CDR3, as DNA: TGTGCCAGCAGTTTAAGGGTATCGGGGTCCGGGGAGCTGTTTTTT.

The chain is built from TRBV30 and TRBJ2-7; D may match TRBD1 or TRBD2 (6 bases each). CDR1 GTSNPN and CDR2 SVGIG come from the germline V gene (reference sequence). This CDR3 contains 15 residues. V was trimmed by 4 bases and J by 8 bases, leaving 24 bases between them. The CDR3 protein is CAWTPGARFGFQQYF. In nucleotides, the CDR3 is TGTGCCTGGACTCCGGGGGCCAGGTTCGGGTTCCAGCAGTACTTC.

The V and J genes are TRBV7-9 and TRBJ2-3; 9 bases align to TRBD1. The CDR3 length is 14 residues. The ends lost 5 bases at V and 5 bases at J; junction bases unmatched: 5. Germline-derived CDR1 and CDR2 are SEHNR and FQNEAQ (reference sequence). The CDR3 coding sequence is TGTGCCAGCAGCCCGGACAGGGGTAGAGATACGCAGTATTTT. Encoded protein: CASSPDRGRDTQYF.